A single sample gave rise to the 27 T cell receptor beta chains below, sequenced in a study of CD8+ T cells in alopecia areata. RNA, once extracted, was reverse transcribed into cDNA for use as the sequencing template. Some clones are missing from TCRdb's copy, which holds only in-frame ones; the method was immunoSEQ multiplex PCR. Found here are about 42,000 clones, less than 70% of them singletons; the top ten hold about 20%. The treatment here: oral pan-JAK inhibitor, 5-10 mg twice daily. The sample in question was CD8+ T cells sorted from blood, obtained at week 4, from a patient treated with tofacitinib. Receptor source: a human donor with alopecia areata.

This chain's CDR3 is CSVEGAGTSRNEQFF. The CDR3 DNA follows: TGCAGCGTTGAAGGGGCCGGGACTAGCAGAAATGAGCAGTTCTTC. The chain combines TRBV29-1 with TRBJ2-1; 9 positions agree with TRBD2. In germline, CDR1 is SQVTM, CDR2 ANQGSEA. J gave up 7 bases and V 1 base, and 8 bases lay outside the gene matches. The CDR3 length is 15 residues.

This chain links TRBV6-5 with TRBJ2-1; 7 bases fit TRBD2. Germline V CDR1 and CDR2: MNHEY, SVGAGI. V lost 1 base to trimming and J lost 9 bases; unmatched junction nucleotides: 9. The CDR3 sequence is 15 residues long. The CDR3 DNA is TGTGCCAGCAGTTACTACGCGACTAGCTTTGGTGAGCAGTTCTTC. Translating it yields CASSYYATSFGEQFF.

The chain has TRBV4-3 and TRBJ2-7, with D unclear. Deletions cut 4 bases from V and 4 bases from J, with 11 bases between. CDR3 length: 13 residues. Germline values: CDR1 LGHNA, CDR2 YSLEER. The CDR3 region is CASSPASGYEQYF. CDR3 bases: TGCGCCAGCAGCCCCGCTTCCGGGTACGAGCAGTACTTC.

V and J are TRBV30 and TRBJ1-1; D not certain. Between the trimmed V and J ends, which lost 3 bases and 4 bases, there was a span of 9 bases. The CDR3 covers 12 residues. The germline V gene has CDR1 GTSNPN and CDR2 SVGIG (reference sequence). DNA for the CDR3: TGTGCCTGGAGCTTGAAGGGCACTGAAGCTTTCTTT. Protein: CAWSLKGTEAFF.

The V and J genes are TRBV29-1 and TRBJ2-5, with 12 bases lining up with TRBD2. There are 16 residues in the CDR3. Germline-derived CDR1 and CDR2 are SQVTM and ANQGSEA. V lost 1 base and J lost 5; bases outside the gene matches: 8. This CDR3 reads CSVEVASGGADETQYF. CDR3 in DNA: TGCAGCGTTGAAGTGGCTAGCGGGGGGGCGGATGAGACCCAGTACTTC.

V gene TRBV30 combines with J gene TRBJ1-2; D uncertain. This CDR3 is built from 13 residues. The V end was cut by 0 bases, the J end by 2 bases, with 7 bases between. Looked up from germline, CDR1 is GTSNPN and CDR2 is SVGIG (reference sequence). The CDR3 DNA reads as TGTGCCTGGAGTGTGGACGGAAACTATGGCTACACCTTC. Translating it yields CAWSVDGNYGYTF.

V gene TRBV7-8 combines with J gene TRBJ1-2; TRBD1 is a possible D gene (5 bases). This CDR3 spans 14 amino acids. In germline, CDR1 is SGHVS, CDR2 FQNEAQ. Trimming pared 1 base from V and 4 bases from J, leaving 10 bases between. This CDR3 is CASSLGPGGYGYTF. The CDR3 DNA sequence: TGTGCCAGCAGCTTAGGTCCCGGGGGCTATGGCTACACCTTC.

J is TRBJ2-3 and V is TRBV7-3; D is ambiguous. CDR1 is SGHTA, CDR2 FQGTGA, per germline. The CDR3 contains 13 residues. The ends were cut back, 4 bases at V and 1 base at J, with 6 bases in the middle. Here the CDR3 reads CASSSFRTDTQYF. The CDR3 nucleotides are TGTGCCAGCAGCTCATTTCGCACAGATACGCAGTATTTT. The complete variable domain, with remaining parts taken from reference TRBV7-3 and TRBJ2-3, reads GAGVSQTPSNKVTEKGKYVELRCDPISGHTALYWYRQSLGQGPEFLIYFQGTGAADDSGLPNDRFFAVRPEGSVSTLKIQRTERGDSAVYLCASSSFRTDTQYFGPGTRLTVL.

The chain combines TRBV7-2 with TRBJ2-7, with D perhaps given as TRBD1 or TRBD2 (5 bases each). Germline-derived CDR1 and CDR2 are SGHTA and FQGNSA. This CDR3 comprises 16 residues. Deletions cut 3 bases from V and 5 bases from J, with 20 bases between. CDR3 residues: CASSFVRSRDVDEQYF. The CDR3 nucleotides are TGTGCCAGCAGCTTTGTAAGGTCCCGGGACGTTGACGAGCAGTACTTC.

V and J are TRBV7-9 and TRBJ2-3; 7 positions agree with TRBD1. Germline V gene data show CDR1 as SEHNR and CDR2 as FQNEAQ (reference sequence). V shed 4 bases and J 0 bases; nucleotides not matched to a gene: 1. The CDR3 is 14 amino acids. This chain's CDR3 is CASSSGQSTDTQYF. In DNA, the CDR3 is TGTGCCAGCAGCTCGGGACAGAGCACAGATACGCAGTATTTT. The full variable domain, completed using reference TRBV7-9 and TRBJ2-3, is DTGVSQNPRHKITKRGQNVTFRCDPISEHNRLYWYRQTLGQGPEFLTYFQNEAQLEKSRLLSDRFSAERPKGSFSTLEIQRTEQGDSAMYLCASSSGQSTDTQYFGPGTRLTVL.

V usage is TRBV19 and J usage is TRBJ1-6, with D maybe TRBD1 (5 bases). Germline assignment: CDR1 LNHDA and CDR2 SQIVND (reference sequence). The V end lost 8 bases, the J end lost 2 bases, and 16 bases lay between the germline ends. The CDR3 has 16 amino acids. The CDR3 loop is CASWDSRSPYNSPLHF. The CDR3 nucleotides are TGTGCCAGTTGGGACTCCAGGAGCCCCTATAATTCACCCCTCCACTTT.

The chain recombines TRBV6-5 with TRBJ2-1; 7 bases are a match to TRBD1. The CDR3 is 14 residues long. Trimming cost V 6 bases and J 3 bases; bases outside gene matches: 5. Germline lookup yields CDR1 MNHEY and CDR2 SVGAGI. This chain's CDR3 is CASSQDRNYNEQFF. In DNA form, the CDR3 reads TGTGCCAGCAGCCAGGACAGGAACTACAATGAGCAGTTCTTC.

The chain recombines TRBV30 with TRBJ2-3, with D uncertain. The CDR3 is made up of 13 amino acids. CDR1 GTSNPN and CDR2 SVGIG come from the germline V gene (reference sequence). Trimming left V 6 bases short and J 4 bases short, with 14 bases between. The CDR3 DNA sequence: TGTGCCTGCACCCTCGAGCACCCAGATACGCAGTATTTT. Protein: CACTLEHPDTQYF.

V is TRBV13 and J is TRBJ2-3; D possibly matches TRBD1 or TRBD2 (5 bases each). Trimming cost V 0 bases and J 4 bases, with 5 bases left between them. This CDR3 has 13 amino acids. From germline, CDR1 is PRHDT and CDR2 FYEKMQ (reference sequence). The CDR3 here is CASSLGGADTQYF. The CDR3 nucleotides are TGTGCCAGCAGCTTAGGGGGGGCAGATACGCAGTATTTT.

This chain joins TRBV10-3 and TRBJ2-7; 7 positions agree with TRBD1. The CDR3 spans 14 residues. Germline CDR1 ENHRY, CDR2 SYGVKD. Trimming at V came to 8 bases and at J to 3 bases, leaving 10 bases not matched to a gene. As DNA, the CDR3 is TGTGCCATCCGAACCGGGACAGTGAACTACGAGCAGTACTTC. It specifies CAIRTGTVNYEQYF.

The chain employs TRBV29-1 and TRBJ2-2, with a weak D call TRBD2 (5 bases). CDR1 and CDR2 from the germline V gene are SQVTM and ANQGSEA. Trimming cost V 3 bases and J 1 base, with 9 bases left between them. CDR3 length: 14 amino acids. CDR3 in amino acids: CSVEIGLNTGELFF. CDR3 DNA sequence: TGCAGCGTTGAGATTGGACTGAACACCGGGGAGCTGTTTTTT.

The rearrangement joins TRBV30 to TRBJ2-2; D is perhaps TRBD2 (5 bases). Germline loops: CDR1 GTSNPN, CDR2 SVGIG (reference sequence). The CDR3 is 13 amino acids. V lost 3 bases and J 3 bases, leaving 8 bases between the germline ends. The CDR3 nucleotides read TGTGCCTGGAGCCCGGGGTACACCGGGGAGCTGTTTTTT. This translates into CAWSPGYTGELFF.

This clone was seen only a few times. V gene TRBV28 combines with J gene TRBJ2-7; D is possibly TRBD2 (5 bases). The CDR3 loop spans 10 amino acids. V gave up 5 bases and J gave up 7 bases, with 6 bases separating them. CDR1 MDHEN and CDR2 SYDVKM come from the germline V gene. Here the CDR3 DNA reads TGTGCCAGCAGTCGAGGGGAGCAGTACTTC. Protein: CASSRGEQYF.

This clone was observed many times. This same CDR3 is encoded by further DNA sequences in the sample. The chain recombines TRBV9 with TRBJ2-7, with 8 positions matching TRBD2. J was trimmed by 2 bases and V by 2 bases; bases with no gene match: 3. This CDR3 has 14 amino acids. Germline CDR1 reads SGDLS; CDR2 reads YYNGEE. CDR3 DNA: TGTGCCAGCAGCGTGGGACTAGTTCCCTACGAGCAGTACTTC. Translation gives CASSVGLVPYEQYF.

Here the CDR3 reads CASSYKQVPYEQYF. In DNA form, the CDR3 reads TGTGCCAGCAGTTACAAGCAGGTCCCCTACGAGCAGTACTTC. The V gene is TRBV6-5, the J gene TRBJ2-7; no firm D call. V lost 2 bases and J lost 2, with 10 bases in between. The CDR3 covers 14 residues. Germline CDR1 MNHEY, CDR2 SVGAGI.

The rearrangement uses TRBV27 and TRBJ2-7; D assignment may be TRBD1 or TRBD2 (5 bases each). The CDR3 runs to 15 residues. Germline-derived CDR1 and CDR2 are MNHEY and SMNVEV (reference sequence). V lost 4 bases, J lost 2 bases, and 15 bases lay in between. The DNA of the CDR3 is TGTGCCAGCAGTTACCGACCCTGGGGGACCTACGAGCAGTACTTC. Amino acids: CASSYRPWGTYEQYF.

The V call is TRBV6-5, the J call TRBJ2-7, with 12 bases identical to TRBD2. Germline CDR1 and CDR2: MNHEY and SVGAGI. The V segment lost 1 base and the J segment 5 bases; nucleotides outside the gene matches: 3. The CDR3 is 15 amino acids. CDR3: CASSYYTSGGNEQYF. As DNA, the CDR3 is TGTGCCAGCAGTTACTACACTAGCGGGGGGAACGAGCAGTACTTC.

The genes are TRBV4-1 and TRBJ2-1; D not resolved. The CDR3 has 12 residues. CDR1 is MGHRA, CDR2 YSYEKL, per germline. V was trimmed by 0 bases and J by 10 bases, leaving 7 bases between them. The DNA for the CDR3 is TGCGCCAGCAGCCAAGATCAGATCGAGCAGTTCTTC. Its translation: CASSQDQIEQFF.

The chain joins TRBV29-1 to TRBJ2-2; D gene unclear. CDR3 length: 12 amino acids. V lost 5 bases and J lost 3, with 7 bases in between. The germline gives CDR1 SQVTM, CDR2 ANQGSEA. The CDR3 bases are TGCAGCGTTCGATTCTACACCGGGGAGCTGTTTTTT. Protein product: CSVRFYTGELFF.

The gene calls are TRBV15 and TRBJ1-5, with 8 bases that match TRBD1. From germline, CDR1 is LNHNV and CDR2 YYDKDF (reference sequence). V dropped 7 bases and J dropped 1; count of bases not matched to a gene: 3. This CDR3 is 14 amino acids long. The CDR3: CATTDRGSNQPQHF. The CDR3 region has the DNA TGTGCCACCACCGACAGGGGAAGCAATCAGCCCCAGCATTTT. The whole variable domain, filled in from reference TRBV15 and TRBJ1-5, reads DAMVIQNPRYQVTQFGKPVTLSCSQTLNHNVMYWYQQKSSQAPKLLFHYYDKDFNNEADTPDNFQSRRPNTSFCFLDIRSPGLGDTAMYLCATTDRGSNQPQHFGDGTRLSIL.

The rearrangement joins TRBV19 to TRBJ1-1, with TRBD1 as a possible D gene (5 bases). The germline V gene encodes CDR1 LNHDA and CDR2 SQIVND (reference sequence). V lost 7 bases to trimming and J lost 4 bases, with 16 bases between them. This CDR3 has 14 residues. CDR3 protein: CASIGGRAGTEAFF. The CDR3 nucleotides read TGTGCCAGTATTGGAGGCAGGGCGGGCACTGAAGCTTTCTTT.

The rearrangement joins TRBV7-2 to TRBJ2-3; D is possibly TRBD2 (5 bases). Germline loops: CDR1 SGHTA, CDR2 FQGNSA. The CDR3 spans 17 residues. Deletions cut 0 bases from V and 1 base from J, with 14 bases between. The CDR3 is CASSLARATHRTDTQYF. The CDR3 DNA sequence: TGTGCCAGCAGCTTAGCGAGGGCAACACACCGCACAGATACGCAGTATTTT. Full variable domain (rest looked up from reference TRBV7-2 and TRBJ2-3): GAGVSQSPSNKVTEKGKDVELRCDPISGHTALYWYRQSLGQGLEFLIYFQGNSAPDKSGLPSDRFSAERTGGSVSTLTIQRTQQEDSAVYLCASSLARATHRTDTQYFGPGTRLTVL.